These 18 T cell receptor beta chains originate from one sample sequenced in a study of blood T cell repertoires in COVID-19. Sequenced by immunoSEQ multiplex PCR; TCRdb stores in-frame clones only, minus some. Here the sample spans 230,000 or so clones, more than 65% being singletons. The sequencing sample was made of peripheral blood. The source is a woman in her forties who had recovered from COVID-19.

The chain is built from TRBV24-1 and TRBJ1-1; perhaps TRBD1 as D (5 bases). V was pared by 3 bases and J by 1 base, with 8 bases between. The germline V gene has CDR1 KGHDR and CDR2 SFDVKD. The CDR3 runs 14 residues. CDR3 bases: TGTGCCACCAGTGATGGGGGGTGGAACACTGAAGCTTTCTTT. This sequence encodes CATSDGGWNTEAFF.

This clone was counted a few times. Other DNA sequences in this sample translate to the same CDR3. V is TRBV28 and J is TRBJ2-3; 8 bases align to TRBD2. Germline V gene lookup returns CDR1 MDHEN and CDR2 SYDVKM. This CDR3 is built from 13 residues. After removal of 6 bases from V and 3 bases from J, the junction contained 2 bases not matched to a gene. This CDR3 reads CASRGGGTDTQYF. For the CDR3, the DNA is TGTGCCAGCAGGGGCGGGGGGACAGATACGCAGTATTTT.

The chain links TRBV7-9 to TRBJ2-2, with TRBD1 identical over 8 bases. CDR3 length: 15 residues. The V gene end was trimmed by 3 bases and the J gene end by 5 bases; junction bases not matched to a gene: 5. Germline CDR1 is SEHNR and CDR2 is FQNEAQ (reference sequence). The CDR3 sequence: CASSLGQGATGELFF. CDR3 in DNA: TGTGCCAGCAGCTTGGGGCAGGGGGCGACCGGGGAGCTGTTTTTT.

This clone was observed a single time. The V and J genes are TRBV6-4 and TRBJ2-1, with 10 bases matching TRBD2. Per germline, CDR1 MRHNA and CDR2 SNTAGT. The CDR3 has 15 residues. J lost 9 bases, V lost 4 bases, and 9 bases had no gene match. The CDR3 here is CASSGTSGLESEQFF. The CDR3 nucleotides are TGTGCCAGCAGTGGGACTAGCGGTTTGGAAAGTGAGCAGTTCTTC.

The rearrangement joins TRBV5-6 to TRBJ1-1, with D unclear. This CDR3 has 13 residues. V lost 3 bases, J lost 3 bases, and 9 bases lay in between. Germline values: CDR1 SGHDT, CDR2 YYEEEE. CDR3 loop: CASSSNLDTEAFF. The DNA of the CDR3 is TGTGCCAGCAGCTCGAACCTAGACACTGAAGCTTTCTTT.

This rearrangement joins TRBV28 to TRBJ1-1; 7 bases are shared with TRBD1. This CDR3 has 15 amino acids. The junction had 9 bases not matched to a gene; V was cut back by 5 bases and J by 3 bases. Per germline, CDR1 MDHEN and CDR2 SYDVKM. CDR3 loop: CASSPPTGTDTEAFF. CDR3 in DNA: TGTGCCAGCAGTCCACCAACCGGGACAGACACTGAAGCTTTCTTT.

The rearrangement links TRBV6-5 to TRBJ1-1, with 7 bases that match TRBD1. The germline CDR1 and CDR2 sequences are MNHEY and SVGAGI. The CDR3 is 14 amino acids. V dropped 6 bases and J dropped 5; count of bases not matched to a gene: 9. CDR3 sequence reads: CASRGTASRTEAFF. The CDR3 DNA reads TGTGCCAGCAGGGGGACAGCCTCGAGAACTGAAGCTTTCTTT.

This chain uses TRBV11-3 with TRBJ2-3; D perhaps matches TRBD2 (6 bases). Trimming shortened V by 4 bases and J by 7 bases, and 15 bases separated the two germline ends. Looked up from germline, CDR1 is SGHNT and CDR2 is YENEEA. The CDR3 contains 14 residues. CDR3 nucleotides: TGTGCCAGCAGCTCCGTTCGGGGGTCCCATACGCAGTATTTT. It specifies CASSSVRGSHTQYF.

This chain links TRBV30 with TRBJ2-7, with D possibly TRBD2 on 5 matching bases. CDR1 GTSNPN and CDR2 SVGIG come from the germline V gene (reference sequence). V shed 7 bases and J shed 3 bases, with 16 bases lying between them. There are 13 residues in the CDR3. CDR3 sequence: CALSRTDDYEQYF. DNA for the CDR3: TGTGCCTTGTCAAGGACTGACGACTACGAGCAGTACTTC.

This CDR3 reads CASSLDREENSPLHF. CDR3 coding DNA: TGTGCCAGTAGTTTGGACAGGGAGGAAAATTCACCCCTCCACTTT. The chain carries TRBV19 and TRBJ1-6; 8 bases match TRBD1. J lost 7 bases, V lost 5 bases, and 7 bases had no gene match. This CDR3 has 15 amino acids. Germline CDR1 is LNHDA and CDR2 is SQIVND (reference sequence).

The J gene is TRBJ1-4, the V gene TRBV7-2, with TRBD1 matching 8 bases. CDR1 and CDR2 from the germline V gene are SGHTA and FQGNSA. The V and J ends lost 8 bases and 2 bases, in that order; junction bases with no gene match: 4. This CDR3 comprises 14 residues. The DNA of the CDR3 is TGTGCCAGCGCGCGACAGGGGACTAATGAAAAACTGTTTTTT. The encoded protein is CASARQGTNEKLFF.

This rearrangement joins TRBV11-2 to TRBJ1-5, with 10 bases fitting TRBD1. The CDR3 runs 14 residues. Germline V gives CDR1 SGHAT, CDR2 FQNNGV. With 6 bases clipped from V and 5 bases from J, the junction kept 4 bases outside the gene matches. The CDR3: CASSHGQGDQPQHF. The CDR3 DNA reads as TGTGCCAGCAGTCATGGACAGGGGGATCAGCCCCAGCATTTT.

This sequence joins TRBV6-6 and TRBJ1-5, with TRBD1 identical over 8 bases. The CDR3 spans 14 residues. From germline, CDR1 is MNHNY and CDR2 SVGAGI (reference sequence). Trimming cost V 5 bases and J 5 bases; bases outside gene matches: 5. DNA of the CDR3: TGTGCCAGCAGTCCACAGGGGGTGTATCAGCCCCAGCATTTT. Encoded protein: CASSPQGVYQPQHF.

The chain links TRBV10-1 to TRBJ2-3, with 9 nucleotides matching TRBD2. Trimming at V came to 11 bases and at J to 3 bases, leaving 12 bases not matched to a gene. Germline V lookup: CDR1 WNHNN, CDR2 SYGVQD (reference sequence). This CDR3 spans 15 amino acids. CDR3 coding DNA: TGCGCCCTGCGGGGCGGGGGGGTTTCGACAGATACGCAGTATTTT. It codes for CALRGGGVSTDTQYF.

The chain carries TRBV19 and TRBJ2-1, with D unresolved. V was shortened by 6 bases and J by 0 bases, with 15 bases between the two germline ends. Germline V lookup: CDR1 LNHDA, CDR2 SQIVND (reference sequence). The CDR3 extends over 16 amino acids. CDR3 in DNA: TGTGCCAGTAGCTCTAAGAGGAAGAGCTCCTACAATGAGCAGTTCTTC. Protein sequence: CASSSKRKSSYNEQFF.

The chain links TRBV9 to TRBJ1-1; 8 bases are shared with TRBD1. The germline CDR1 and CDR2 sequences are SGDLS and YYNGEE. The J segment lost 6 bases and the V segment lost 0 bases, leaving 4 bases of the junction unmatched. The CDR3 runs to 14 residues. The CDR3 region is CASSVVGTGPEAFF. CDR3 bases: TGTGCCAGCAGCGTAGTTGGGACAGGACCTGAAGCTTTCTTT.

The CDR3: CASSLTRRGPNTEAFF. CDR3 coding DNA: TGTGCCAGTAGCCTCACGCGTAGGGGGCCGAACACTGAAGCTTTCTTT. The chain has TRBV19 and TRBJ1-1; 7 bases match TRBD1. J was trimmed by 1 base and V by 6 bases; bases with no gene match: 11. The CDR3 totals 16 residues. The V gene's germline CDR1 is LNHDA and CDR2 SQIVND (reference sequence).

This rearrangement joins TRBV3-1 (or the pseudogene TRBV3-2) to TRBJ1-2, with 8 bases that match TRBD1. The CDR3 runs 15 residues. The V segment lost 4 bases and the J segment 0 bases; nucleotides outside the gene matches: 4. The V gene's germline CDR1 is LGHDT and CDR2 YNNKEL (reference sequence). The CDR3 region has the DNA TGTGCCAGCAGCCGGGGGACAGGATCTAACTATGGCTACACCTTC. Encoded protein: CASSRGTGSNYGYTF.